These 2 T cell receptor beta chains came from one sample sequenced in a study of blood T cell repertoires in COVID-19. The table came from immunoSEQ multiplex PCR; TCRdb's copy has only in-frame clones and leaves some out. In the table there are roughly 250,000 clones, 88% of which are singletons. Sequencing used peripheral blood. The receptor source for this set is a woman in her thirties or forties who had recovered from COVID-19.

The V gene is TRBV5-1, the J gene TRBJ1-1; D call uncertain. Germline V gene data show CDR1 as SGHRS and CDR2 as YFSETQ. The CDR3 is 14 amino acids. Deletions cut 2 bases from V and 1 base from J, with 9 bases between. The CDR3 here is CASSLVAENTEAFF. The CDR3 DNA sequence: TGCGCCAGCAGCTTAGTGGCCGAGAACACTGAAGCTTTCTTT.

The rearrangement joins TRBV28 to TRBJ2-1; 10 bases map to TRBD1. Germline lookup yields CDR1 MDHEN and CDR2 SYDVKM. The CDR3 contains 16 residues. The trim removed 6 bases at V and 8 bases at J, leaving 13 bases unmatched. In DNA form, the CDR3 reads TGTGCCAGCAGCTTACACGGAACGACAGGGGGCCATGAGCAGTTCTTC. This encodes CASSLHGTTGGHEQFF.